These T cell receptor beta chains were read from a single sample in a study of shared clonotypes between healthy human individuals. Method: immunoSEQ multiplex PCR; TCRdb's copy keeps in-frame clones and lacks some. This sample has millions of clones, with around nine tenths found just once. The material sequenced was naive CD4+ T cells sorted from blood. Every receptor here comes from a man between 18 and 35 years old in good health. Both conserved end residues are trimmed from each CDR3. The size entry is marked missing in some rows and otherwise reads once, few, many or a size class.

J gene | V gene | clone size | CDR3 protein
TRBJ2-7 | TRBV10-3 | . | AISGGNEQY
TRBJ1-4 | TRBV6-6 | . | ASLWGEKLF
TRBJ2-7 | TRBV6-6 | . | ASKAGAYEQY
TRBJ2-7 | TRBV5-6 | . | ASRAPGLAGQEGNEQY
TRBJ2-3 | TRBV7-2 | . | ASSIRDTSTDTQY
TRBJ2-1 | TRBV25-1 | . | ASSEGIAGGYNEQF
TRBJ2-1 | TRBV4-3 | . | ASSQGDGRAENEQF
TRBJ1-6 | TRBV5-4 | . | ASSDGTGPNSPLH
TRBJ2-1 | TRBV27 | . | ASSLAISYNEQF
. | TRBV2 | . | ASSSNYEQY
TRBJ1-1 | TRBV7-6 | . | ASSLPGLRTEAF
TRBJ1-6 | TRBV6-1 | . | ASSSLSSYNSPLH
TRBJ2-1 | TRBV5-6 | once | ASSLPPGISDEQF
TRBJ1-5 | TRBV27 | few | ASSPHRGPVEPQH
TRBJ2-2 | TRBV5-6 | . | ASRKGLAGVTGELF
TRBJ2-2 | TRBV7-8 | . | ASSLPYRGELF
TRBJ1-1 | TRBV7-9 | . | ASSPRNTEAF
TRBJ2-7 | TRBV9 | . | ASSSSDYYEQY
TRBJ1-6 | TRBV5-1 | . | ASSLARAENSPLH
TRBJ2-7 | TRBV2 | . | ASKAESLALRSEQY
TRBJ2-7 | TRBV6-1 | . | ASNWDRGEQY
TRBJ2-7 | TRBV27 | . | ASSLFGQAQY
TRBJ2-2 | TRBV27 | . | ATNPFGEGTGELF
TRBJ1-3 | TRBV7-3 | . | ASSFKPGDTIY
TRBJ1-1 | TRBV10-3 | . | AIRPGQAYYTEAF
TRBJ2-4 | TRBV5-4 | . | ASSLAVGGLAKNIQY
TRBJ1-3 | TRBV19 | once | ASSTVGTGPGNTIY
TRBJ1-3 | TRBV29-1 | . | SVLDANSGNTIY
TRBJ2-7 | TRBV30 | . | AWIHRGGALEQY
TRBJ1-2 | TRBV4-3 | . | ASSQGQGIGGYT
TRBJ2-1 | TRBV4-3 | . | ASSQGLGVYNEQF
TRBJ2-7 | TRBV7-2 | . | ASSLVSGGGTYEQY